Presented here are 32 T cell receptor beta chains from one specimen sequenced in a study of shared clonotypes between healthy human individuals. Sequenced by immunoSEQ multiplex PCR; TCRdb stores in-frame clones only, minus some. Of approximately 500,000 clones in the sample, almost 80% are singletons; the top ten hold about 12%. The material sequenced was PBMCs. The source is a woman aged 40 to 50 in good health. Some clones in this sample may be carry-over from other donors' samples.

In its sample, this clone was seen a few times. The rearrangement joins TRBV10-3 to TRBJ2-4, with a tentative D call TRBD2 (5 bases). This CDR3 has 13 amino acids. Trimming removed 8 bases at V and 9 bases at J, with 17 bases between. Per the germline V gene, CDR1 is ENHRY and CDR2 is SYGVKD. CDR3 sequence: CAIQAGPGSIQYF. CDR3 DNA sequence: TGTGCCATCCAGGCCGGTCCGGGGTCCATTCAGTACTTC.

The gene calls are TRBV7-9 and TRBJ2-3, with 8 bases identical to TRBD2. Germline V gives CDR1 SEHNR, CDR2 FQNEAQ (reference sequence). This CDR3 contains 15 residues. Germline trimming cut 5 bases from V and 2 bases from J; bases unmatched to any gene: 6. CDR3 bases: TGTGCCAGCAGCCCCCCGGGAGGGGCCACAGATACGCAGTATTTT. Its translation is CASSPPGGATDTQYF. Full variable domain (missing parts from reference TRBV7-9 and TRBJ2-3): DTGVSQNPRHKITKRGQNVTFRCDPISEHNRLYWYRQTLGQGPEFLTYFQNEAQLEKSRLLSDRFSAERPKGSFSTLEIQRTEQGDSAMYLCASSPPGGATDTQYFGPGTRLTVL.

The V gene is TRBV28, the J gene TRBJ2-7; 9 bases fit TRBD1. The CDR3 sequence is 15 residues long. The J segment lost 7 bases and the V segment lost 5 bases, leaving 12 bases of the junction unmatched. The germline V gene has CDR1 MDHEN and CDR2 SYDVKM. The CDR3 region has the DNA TGTGCCAGCAGTCTCGCCGGGACAGGGTCTAAGGAGCAGTACTTC. It translates to CASSLAGTGSKEQYF. Together with reference TRBV28 and TRBJ2-7, the CDR3 gives the full variable domain: DVKVTQSSRYLVKRTGEKVFLECVQDMDHENMFWYRQDPGLGLRLIYFSYDVKMKEKGDIPEGYSVSREKKERFSLILESASTNQTSMYLCASSLAGTGSKEQYFGPGTRLTVT.

For this clone: This same CDR3 is encoded by further DNA sequences in the sample. The CDR3 sequence is CASSLVSGNNEQFF. CDR3 in DNA: TGTGCCAGCAGCTTGGTATCGGGTAACAATGAGCAGTTCTTC. The J gene is TRBJ2-1, the V gene TRBV5-4; D gene uncertain. The V and J ends lost 0 bases and 5 bases respectively, with 9 bases between them. Germline-derived CDR1 and CDR2 are SGHNT and YYREEE (reference sequence). This CDR3 region has 14 residues.

The genes are TRBV2 and TRBJ2-7, with D possibly matching TRBD1 (6 bases). V lost 8 bases and J 0 bases, leaving 11 bases between the germline ends. The CDR3 contains 13 residues. The germline gives CDR1 SNHLY, CDR2 FYNNEI. CDR3 sequence: CASRMGASYEQYF. The CDR3, as DNA: TGTGCCAGCCGCATGGGGGCCTCCTACGAGCAGTACTTC.

The chain couples TRBV5-1 to TRBJ1-1; D is unresolved. CDR1 and CDR2 (germline): SGHRS, YFSETQ. The CDR3 is made up of 13 amino acids. The V end was cut by 4 bases, the J end by 5 bases, with 12 bases between. DNA for the CDR3: TGCGCCAGCAGCGTGAGTACTGAGACTGAAGCTTTCTTT. It encodes CASSVSTETEAFF.

V gene TRBV2 combines with J gene TRBJ2-5; the match to TRBD1 covers 12 bases. This CDR3 comprises 15 residues. Germline assignment: CDR1 SNHLY and CDR2 FYNNEI. With 1 base clipped from V and 5 bases from J, the junction kept 2 bases outside the gene matches. The CDR3 DNA follows: TGTGCCAGCAGTGAAGGGGACAGGGGGCTGGAGACCCAGTACTTC. Translating it yields CASSEGDRGLETQYF.

The chain links TRBV27 to TRBJ2-1; 7 bases match TRBD1. CDR1 is MNHEY, CDR2 SMNVEV, per germline (reference sequence). V lost 6 bases to trimming and J lost 2 bases; unmatched junction nucleotides: 1. CDR3 size: 13 residues. The CDR3 is CASRGTAYNEQFF. CDR3 nucleotide sequence: TGTGCCAGCAGGGGGACAGCCTACAATGAGCAGTTCTTC.

V usage is TRBV5-5 and J usage is TRBJ2-7, with 10 bases aligning to TRBD2. J gave up 4 bases and V 0 bases, and 4 bases lay outside the gene matches. The CDR3 extends over 15 amino acids. Per germline, CDR1 SGHKS and CDR2 YYEKEE (reference sequence). This CDR3 is CASSLAASGRYEQYF. CDR3 sequence (DNA): TGTGCCAGCAGCTTGGCTGCTAGCGGGAGATACGAGCAGTACTTC.

The chain employs TRBV28 and TRBJ1-5, with 7 bases lining up with TRBD1. CDR3 length: 14 amino acids. The V gene end was trimmed by 7 bases and the J gene end by 7 bases; junction bases not matched to a gene: 10. Germline V gene lookup returns CDR1 MDHEN and CDR2 SYDVKM. CDR3 amino acids: CASKGVGGWQPQHF. The DNA for the CDR3 is TGTGCCAGCAAAGGGGTAGGGGGCTGGCAGCCCCAGCATTTT.

The gene calls are TRBV18 and TRBJ2-6; D is ambiguous. This CDR3 is 15 amino acids long. V was cut by 8 bases and J by 0 bases, with 11 bases left in between. Germline V lookup: CDR1 KGHSH, CDR2 LQKENI. CDR3: CASAQASSGANVLTF. DNA of the CDR3: TGTGCCAGCGCCCAGGCCAGCTCTGGGGCCAACGTCCTGACTTTC.

The V and J genes are TRBV5-5 and TRBJ2-7; D may be TRBD1 (5 bases). The V end lost 2 bases, the J end lost 2 bases, and 11 bases lay between the germline ends. The CDR3 loop spans 14 amino acids. Germline loops: CDR1 SGHKS, CDR2 YYEKEE (reference sequence). The CDR3 bases are TGTGCCAGCAGCTTCAGGGATCTACCCTACGAGCAGTACTTC. Residues: CASSFRDLPYEQYF.

The chain links TRBV18 to TRBJ2-2; 11 nucleotides line up with TRBD2. The CDR3 is 16 residues long. V trimming: 3 bases; J trimming: 6 bases; junction bases outside the gene matches: 6. Germline CDR1 is KGHSH and CDR2 is LQKENI. CDR3 region: CASSPRLAGPAGELFF. As DNA, the CDR3 is TGTGCCAGCTCACCCAGACTAGCGGGACCGGCCGGGGAGCTGTTTTTT.

The CDR3 DNA reads as TGTGCCAGCTCACCACTGGTAGACCAGCCCCAGCATTTT. Protein sequence: CASSPLVDQPQHF. The chain links TRBV18 to TRBJ1-5; D not resolved. This CDR3 has 13 amino acids. V lost 1 base and J lost 7, with 8 bases in between. Germline lookup yields CDR1 KGHSH and CDR2 LQKENI.

The rearrangement links TRBV19 to TRBJ2-3, with 9 bases fitting TRBD2. The germline gives CDR1 LNHDA, CDR2 SQIVND (reference sequence). The CDR3 is made up of 15 amino acids. After removal of 6 bases from V and 2 bases from J, the junction contained 6 bases not matched to a gene. CDR3 coding DNA: TGTGCCAGTAGGAGAGCGGGAGGACTCACAGATACGCAGTATTTT. This gives the protein CASRRAGGLTDTQYF.

This clone was counted a single time. This rearrangement joins TRBV10-3 to TRBJ2-7; 10 bases line up with TRBD2. The CDR3 contains 15 residues. V trimming: 11 bases; J trimming: 3 bases; junction bases outside the gene matches: 13. Germline assignment: CDR1 ENHRY and CDR2 SYGVKD. For the CDR3, the DNA is TGTGCCGCCGGCAGGACGGCTAGCGGGAGCTACGAGCAGTACTTC. It is translated as CAAGRTASGSYEQYF.

This chain connects TRBV28 to TRBJ2-3; no clear D gene. CDR1 is MDHEN, CDR2 SYDVKM, per germline. V was shortened by 8 bases and J by 0 bases, with 9 bases between the two germline ends. The CDR3 runs to 13 residues. The CDR3 nucleotides read TGTGCCAGCCTAATGCTTAGCACAGATACGCAGTATTTT. It is translated as CASLMLSTDTQYF.

The genes are TRBV19 and TRBJ1-2, with 8 nucleotides matching TRBD1. The CDR3 sequence is 12 residues long. V was clipped by 9 bases and J by 3 bases; unmatched bases: 3. Germline V gene lookup returns CDR1 LNHDA and CDR2 SQIVND (reference sequence). This chain's CDR3 is CASQDRDYGYTF. In DNA form, the CDR3 reads TGTGCCAGCCAGGACAGGGACTATGGCTACACCTTC. Combining the CDR3 with reference TRBV19 and TRBJ1-2 gives the whole variable domain DGGITQSPKYLFRKEGQNVTLSCEQNLNHDAMYWYRQDPGQGLRLIYYSQIVNDFQKGDIAEGYSVSREKKESFPLTVTSAQKNPTAFYLCASQDRDYGYTFGSGTRLTVV.

V usage is TRBV7-2 and J usage is TRBJ1-2; tentatively, D is TRBD1 (6 bases). There are 14 residues in the CDR3. V was pared by 4 bases and J by 7 bases, with 16 bases between. Germline V gives CDR1 SGHTA, CDR2 FQGNSA. Here the CDR3 reads CASSSRDKVGGYTF. The CDR3 coding sequence is TGTGCCAGCAGCTCCCGGGACAAAGTGGGTGGCTACACCTTC.

This clone was seen only a few times. This chain connects TRBV30 to TRBJ1-1; the D is unclear. Germline V gene sequence: CDR1 GTSNPN, CDR2 SVGIG (reference sequence). Trimming shortened V by 5 bases and J by 7 bases, and 11 bases separated the two germline ends. The CDR3 consists of 11 residues. CDR3 DNA sequence: TGTGCCTGGGGAGAGACCTTTGAAGCTTTCTTT. It yields the protein CAWGETFEAFF.

The chain links TRBV5-1 to TRBJ1-2, with D uncertain. The CDR3 is made up of 15 amino acids. The V end was cut by 4 bases, the J end by 2 bases, with 15 bases between. The V gene's germline CDR1 is SGHRS and CDR2 YFSETQ. CDR3 nucleotides: TGCGCCAGCAGCCCCGAGGGAGGGTTGAACTATGGCTACACCTTC. Its protein product is CASSPEGGLNYGYTF.

This clone turned up a few times. This chain uses TRBV11-2 with TRBJ2-3; a weak D match, TRBD2 (5 bases). V was trimmed by 0 bases and J by 0 bases, leaving 13 bases between them. The V gene's germline CDR1 is SGHAT and CDR2 FQNNGV. The CDR3 sequence is 17 residues long. CDR3 sequence: CASSLEATILSTDTQYF. The CDR3 DNA is TGTGCCAGCAGCTTAGAAGCGACTATACTTAGCACAGATACGCAGTATTTT. Combining the CDR3 with reference TRBV11-2 and TRBJ2-3 gives the whole variable domain EAGVAQSPRYKIIEKRQSVAFWCNPISGHATLYWYQQILGQGPKLLIQFQNNGVVDDSQLPKDRFSAERLKGVDSTLKIQPAKLEDSAVYLCASSLEATILSTDTQYFGPGTRLTVL.

The rearrangement links TRBV18 to TRBJ2-7; D may be TRBD1 (6 bases). The V end lost 0 bases, the J end lost 7 bases, and 13 bases lay between the germline ends. This CDR3 has 14 residues. CDR1 is KGHSH, CDR2 LQKENI, per germline. This CDR3 is CASSPPTGHREQYF. The CDR3 DNA follows: TGTGCCAGCTCACCACCGACAGGCCATCGGGAGCAGTACTTC.

This clone was detected once. This may arise from a read error, as a much more abundant clone is one base away. The gene calls are TRBV11-3 and TRBJ2-5, with D possibly matching TRBD2 (7 bases). Trimming shortened V by 5 bases and J by 5 bases, and 27 bases separated the two germline ends. This CDR3 has 18 amino acids. Germline V lookup: CDR1 SGHNT, CDR2 YENEEA. DNA of the CDR3: TGTGCCAGCAGCCTTGGACCGGGGGCCGGTGCGGGGGATGAGACCCAGTACTTC. It is translated as CASSLGPGAGAGDETQYF.

This clone showed up just a few times. V and J are TRBV9 and TRBJ2-7, with 8 bases identical to TRBD2. J lost 0 bases, V lost 4 bases, and 15 bases had no gene match. The CDR3 length is 18 residues. Germline V gives CDR1 SGDLS, CDR2 YYNGEE. CDR3 sequence: CASSPRGGYATSSYEQYF. The CDR3 DNA is TGTGCCAGCAGCCCTCGGGGGGGCTACGCGACTAGCTCCTACGAGCAGTACTTC.

V gene TRBV28 combines with J gene TRBJ2-5; D might be TRBD2 (6 bases). With 3 bases removed from V and 4 bases from J, the gap between germline ends came to 9 bases. The CDR3 totals 13 residues. Germline values: CDR1 MDHEN, CDR2 SYDVKM. The DNA for the CDR3 is TGTGCCAGCAGTTTTAGCGGACTAGAGACCCAGTACTTC. Its translation: CASSFSGLETQYF. Full variable domain (outside the CDR3, taken from reference TRBV28 and TRBJ2-5): DVKVTQSSRYLVKRTGEKVFLECVQDMDHENMFWYRQDPGLGLRLIYFSYDVKMKEKGDIPEGYSVSREKKERFSLILESASTNQTSMYLCASSFSGLETQYFGPGTRLLVL.

The chain is built from TRBV29-1 and TRBJ2-2; D call uncertain. The CDR3 consists of 12 residues. V lost 4 bases and J 0 bases, leaving 3 bases between the germline ends. From germline, CDR1 is SQVTM and CDR2 ANQGSEA. CDR3 loop: CSVGTNTGELFF. CDR3 bases: TGCAGCGTTGGAACGAACACCGGGGAGCTGTTTTTT.

This clone was counted between two and nine times. The V gene is TRBV7-2, the J gene TRBJ1-1; possible D gene TRBD1, 6 bases. V shed 5 bases and J shed 0 bases, with 10 bases lying between them. In germline, CDR1 is SGHTA, CDR2 FQGNSA. This CDR3 comprises 14 residues. The CDR3 sequence is CASSQWTVNTEAFF. The CDR3 nucleotides are TGTGCCAGCAGCCAATGGACAGTGAACACTGAAGCTTTCTTT.

This chain uses TRBV28 with TRBJ1-1; D gene ambiguous. V was pared by 5 bases and J by 6 bases, with 13 bases between. The germline V gene has CDR1 MDHEN and CDR2 SYDVKM. The CDR3 is 13 residues long. This CDR3 reads CASSLSAVAEAFF. CDR3 DNA sequence: TGTGCCAGCAGTCTCAGCGCGGTGGCTGAAGCTTTCTTT. The full variable domain, in which reference TRBV28 and TRBJ1-1 provide the parts outside the CDR3, is DVKVTQSSRYLVKRTGEKVFLECVQDMDHENMFWYRQDPGLGLRLIYFSYDVKMKEKGDIPEGYSVSREKKERFSLILESASTNQTSMYLCASSLSAVAEAFFGQGTRLTVV.

As concerns this clone: The likely explanation is a read error, given a far larger clone one base away. The chain recombines TRBV6-1 with TRBJ2-7; possible D gene TRBD2, 5 bases. Germline CDR1 is MNHNS and CDR2 is SASEGT. This CDR3 is 15 amino acids long. In DNA, the CDR3 is TGTGCCAGCAGTGAAGTAGGGAGAAACTCCTACGAGCAGTGCTTC. It is translated as CASSEVGRNSYEQCF.

J is TRBJ2-2 and V is TRBV29-1; D uncertain. Germline V gene data show CDR1 as SQVTM and CDR2 as ANQGSEA. The V end was cut by 5 bases, the J end by 4 bases, with 11 bases between. This CDR3 has 13 residues. CDR3 region: CSVSPTGTGELFF. The CDR3 region has the DNA TGCAGCGTTTCCCCCACGGGCACCGGGGAGCTGTTTTTT.

This clone has just a few counts. The chain has TRBV5-1 and TRBJ2-2; no reliable D call. Germline CDR1 SGHRS, CDR2 YFSETQ. Trimming shortened V by 3 bases and J by 4 bases, and 13 bases separated the two germline ends. The length of the CDR3 is 15 residues. CDR3 loop: CASSSNGPSTGELFF. CDR3 bases: TGCGCCAGCAGCTCCAATGGACCATCCACCGGGGAGCTGTTTTTT.